This T cell receptor beta chain was identified in a study of blood T cell repertoires in COVID-19. As for the study in general: The cDNA or gDNA used as material had been derived from T cells, B-cell-depleted T cells, or PBMCs.

From germline, CDR1 is SGDLS and CDR2 YYNGEE. The CDR3 runs 15 residues. The V and J ends lost 2 bases and 6 bases, in that order; junction bases with no gene match: 9. Patients from Seattle were sampled longitudinally, starting during active infection. Original methodology: Amplification with reference gene primers provided the estimates of nucleated cell counts. The data were produced by immunoSEQ multiplex PCR, yet TCRdb's version contains in-frame clones alone and is incomplete. The V and J calls and clone size come from that table; D and trimming were worked out from the DNA. The data contain more than 200,000 clones, approximately 86% of them seen just once; the ten biggest clones take up approximately 5.3%.

Sequencing was performed on peripheral blood. The genes are TRBV9 and TRBJ2-7; TRBD2 agrees at 9 bases. The source of this sequence is a woman between 55 and 75 years old with COVID-19, enrolled during active disease. This CDR3 reads CASSVSLAGYGEQYF. In nucleotides, the CDR3 is TGTGCCAGCAGCGTCAGCCTAGCGGGATATGGCGAGCAGTACTTC.